This TCR beta chain originates from a study of T-cell memory formation after mild COVID-19. Turning to the study itself: There were largely donor-specific TCR clusters. Study-wide results and limits: There was no confirmation that second-wave clones peaking on day 37 were SARS-CoV-2 specific. Pre-infection memory harbored some responding clones, suggesting cross-reactive memory joined.

TCRdb processed the 5' RACE reads anew with MiXCR; each CDR3 protein has one entry. The top ten hold around 13% of the sample, which has around 410,000 distinct CDR3 sequences, around 22% seen once. This clonotype was counted between two and nine times. No antigen is known for it. With V trimmed by 1 base and J by 8 bases, 5 bases remained unmatched. The V gene's germline CDR1 is MGHRA and CDR2 YSYEKL. This CDR3 is built from 15 residues. The clonotype originates from an adult woman who had mild COVID-19 (a few samples of this study predate the infection). Cell type and time point are not known. Sequencing was carried out using PBMCs or a T cell subset sorted from them (not recorded which). The chain links TRBV4-1 to TRBJ2-2; 9 bases map to TRBD1. In DNA, the CDR3 is TGCGCCAGCAGCCAAGGGACAGGGGAGGATGGGGAGCTGTTTTTT. Translated, it gives CASSQGTGEDGELFF.